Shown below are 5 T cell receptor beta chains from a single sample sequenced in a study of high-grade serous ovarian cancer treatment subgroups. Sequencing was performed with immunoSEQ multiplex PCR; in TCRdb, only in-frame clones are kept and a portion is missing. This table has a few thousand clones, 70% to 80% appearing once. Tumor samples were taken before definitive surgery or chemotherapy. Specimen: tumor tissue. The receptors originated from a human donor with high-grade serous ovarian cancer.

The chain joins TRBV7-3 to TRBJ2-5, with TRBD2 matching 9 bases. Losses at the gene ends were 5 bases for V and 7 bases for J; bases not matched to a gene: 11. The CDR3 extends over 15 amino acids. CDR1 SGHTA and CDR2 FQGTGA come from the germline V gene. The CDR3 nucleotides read TGTGCCAGCAGCCTCATAGCGGGAGAACGGGGGACCCAGTACTTC. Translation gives CASSLIAGERGTQYF. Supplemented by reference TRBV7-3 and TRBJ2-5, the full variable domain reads GAGVSQTPSNKVTEKGKYVELRCDPISGHTALYWYRQSLGQGPEFLIYFQGTGAADDSGLPNDRFFAVRPEGSVSTLKIQRTERGDSAVYLCASSLIAGERGTQYFGPGTRLLVL.

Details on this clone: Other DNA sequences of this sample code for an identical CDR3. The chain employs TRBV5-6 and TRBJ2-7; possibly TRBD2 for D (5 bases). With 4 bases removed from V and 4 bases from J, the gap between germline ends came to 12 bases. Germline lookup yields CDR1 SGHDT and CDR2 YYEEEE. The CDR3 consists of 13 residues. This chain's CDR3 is CASSLDLNYEQYF. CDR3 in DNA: TGTGCCAGCAGCCTGGACTTAAATTACGAGCAGTACTTC. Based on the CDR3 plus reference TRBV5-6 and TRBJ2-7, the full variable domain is DAGVTQSPTHLIKTRGQQVTLRCSPKSGHDTVSWYQQALGQGPQFIFQYYEEEERQRGNFPDRFSGHQFPNYSSELNVNALLLGDSALYLCASSLDLNYEQYFGPGTRLTVT.

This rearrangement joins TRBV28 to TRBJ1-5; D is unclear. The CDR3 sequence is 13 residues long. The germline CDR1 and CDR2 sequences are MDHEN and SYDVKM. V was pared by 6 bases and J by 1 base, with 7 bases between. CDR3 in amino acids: CASRAPSNQPQHF. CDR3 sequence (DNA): TGTGCCAGCAGGGCGCCCAGCAATCAGCCCCAGCATTTT.

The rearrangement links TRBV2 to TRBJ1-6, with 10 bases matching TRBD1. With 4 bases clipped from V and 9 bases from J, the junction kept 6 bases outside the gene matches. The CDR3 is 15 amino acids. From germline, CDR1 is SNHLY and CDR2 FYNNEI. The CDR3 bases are TGTGCCAGCAGTGCGGGACAGGGGTTGGGTTCACCCCTCCACTTT. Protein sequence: CASSAGQGLGSPLHF.

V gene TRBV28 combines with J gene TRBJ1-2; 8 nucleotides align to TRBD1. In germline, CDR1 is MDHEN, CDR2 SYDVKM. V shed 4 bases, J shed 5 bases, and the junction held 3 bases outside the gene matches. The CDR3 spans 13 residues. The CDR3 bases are TGTGCCAGCAGTTCGGACAGGGTGTATGGCTACACCTTC. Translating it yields CASSSDRVYGYTF.